This T cell receptor beta chain appears in the sequencing data of a study of shared clonotypes between healthy human individuals (dated by TCRdb to about 2020). Some background on the complete study: The cohort included three men and a couple of women between 18 and 49 years of age. For each donor, CD4 naive and CD4 memory were each given three plates, CD8 naive was given two plates, and CD8 memory was given one plate. To estimate repertoire size and how much clonotype sharing occurs between individuals, the study deeply sequenced the blood TCR repertoires of five or six healthy adults. To increase sequencing depth and limit assay-specific biases, TCR repertoire library preparation and sequencing were carried out by different laboratories using diverse techniques. Between about 0.8 and 9 billion PBMCs per donor were obtained by leukapheresis.

A remark on this clone: Its recognized antigen is unknown. Base qualities are not provided; no much larger clone lies one nucleotide away.

CD8 naive samples were obtained by positive selection for CCR7 among CD45RO-negative cells, yielding a CD45RA+CCR7+ population from which TemRA cells were excluded. Healthy HIV-negative adults with no recently reported acute infections or vaccinations were included as donors. Every donor was a Caucasian adult living in Nashville, Tennessee, USA. Blood was collected by leukapheresis, and PBMCs were isolated by Ficoll-Histopaque density gradient centrifugation and then cryopreserved in liquid nitrogen vapor phase. Analytical flow cytometry was used to check the purity and quantity of every magnetically sorted T cell population. Each sorted fraction had its genomic DNA isolated and then quantified by UV absorbance on a Nanodrop 2000c. What the authors observed across the whole study: Higher generation probabilities were observed for clonotypes shared by all four sorted-subset donors than for non-shared clonotypes. Around 5% of naive CD4, around 4% of naive CD8, roughly 2.4% of memory CD4, and roughly 0.4% of memory CD8 clonotypes were shared across several donors. Naive subsets generally had larger estimated clonotype richness than memory subsets. Sampling was restricted to blood, and TCR repertoires in tissues likely differ from the TCR repertoires found in blood. The small number of donors limited the genetic and exposure-history diversity represented. Pairwise subsampling led to the expectation that sequencing depth would affect the degree of clonotype sharing among donors. Incomplete sequencing was indicated by rarefaction of sorted-subset datasets, despite the large sequencing depth.

Using the deep immunoSEQ assay, multiplex PCR amplified TCR CDR3 regions from genomic DNA. For each cell subset, the extracted genomic DNA was distributed evenly across all wells of several immunoSEQ 96-well plates, and each plate served as one replicate. Each replicate PCR for sorted subsets received around 200 ng genomic DNA, equal to about 30,000 T cell genomes. The purified libraries were quantified using a Qubit 3.0 fluorometer, sized with a Bioanalyzer 2100, and then quantified again using the KAPA Library Quantification kit. Every immunoSEQ 96-well plate was sequenced on a dedicated single-read 150-cycle Illumina NextSeq 550 flow cell. The authors processed their data as follows. Because the immunoSEQ output included only junctional sequences and no quality scores, the filtering could not be the same as the filtering used for full-length reads. To assign V/J genes and CDR3, sequences were annotated against IMGT germline references using PyIR, a Python wrapper for IgBLAST v1.9. Reads were filtered out if the reads had weak V/J assignments (E-value above 1e-6), no CDR3, stop codons, out-of-frame junctions, or ambiguous translated residues. A V3J clonotype was defined by an identical inferred V gene, J gene, and CDR3 amino acid sequence. Percentage overlap between repertoires was computed as shared unique clonotypes divided by the size of the smaller repertoire. Three approaches were used to assess repertoire richness: RTK rarefaction, the Chao1 estimator, and Recon v2.1 estimates of unobserved clonotypes. Generation probabilities were computed with OLGA for all TCRbeta clonotypes obtained by the gDNA method from a handful of donors. Sourced from immuneACCESS, this table was stored by TCRdb with only in-frame sequences that have V and J called. A share of the clones is absent; for the studies checked, an unresolved V gene accounts for under half, and the remainder has no known explanation. The V and J calls and clone size come from that table; D and trimming were worked out from the DNA. In this sample the table shows 800,000 to 950,000 clones, approximately 96% of which occur a single time. Jointly, the top ten make up less than 0.3% of the sample.

Sequencing was performed on naive CD8+ T cells sorted from blood. The sample's cell subset or site label, in plain terms: CD45RA+CCR7+. The origin of this receptor is a man aged 25 to 45 in good health.

CDR3 sequence: CASSPRSLYNEQFF. The bases read TGTGCCAGCAGTCCCCGGAGTCTTTACAATGAGCAGTTCTTC. Here the chain combines TRBV27 and TRBJ2-1; no D gene can be assigned with confidence. The CDR3 sequence holds 14 residues, the cysteine and phenylalanine included. This entry keeps only the CDR3 DNA: 42 bases, framed from base 1. The germline V gene (reference sequence) specifies MNHEY as CDR1 and SMNVEV as CDR2. V is pared back by 5 bases and J by 4 bases, with 12 bases lying between the germline termini.